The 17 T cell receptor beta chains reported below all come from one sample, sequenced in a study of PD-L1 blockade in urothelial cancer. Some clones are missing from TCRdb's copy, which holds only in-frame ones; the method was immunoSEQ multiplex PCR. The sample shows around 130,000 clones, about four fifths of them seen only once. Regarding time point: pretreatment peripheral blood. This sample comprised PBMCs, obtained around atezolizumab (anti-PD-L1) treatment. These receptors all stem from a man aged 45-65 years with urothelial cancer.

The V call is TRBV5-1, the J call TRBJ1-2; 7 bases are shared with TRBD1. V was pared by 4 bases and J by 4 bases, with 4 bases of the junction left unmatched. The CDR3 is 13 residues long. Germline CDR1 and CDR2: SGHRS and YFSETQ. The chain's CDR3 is CASSLDRIYGYTF. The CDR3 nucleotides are TGCGCCAGCAGCCTGGACAGGATCTATGGCTACACCTTC.

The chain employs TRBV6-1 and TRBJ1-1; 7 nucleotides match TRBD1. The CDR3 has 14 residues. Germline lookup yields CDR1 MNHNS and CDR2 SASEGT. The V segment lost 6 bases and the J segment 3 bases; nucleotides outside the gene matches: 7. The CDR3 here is CASRRGQSDTEAFF. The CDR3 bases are TGTGCCAGCAGGAGGGGACAGTCCGACACTGAAGCTTTCTTT.

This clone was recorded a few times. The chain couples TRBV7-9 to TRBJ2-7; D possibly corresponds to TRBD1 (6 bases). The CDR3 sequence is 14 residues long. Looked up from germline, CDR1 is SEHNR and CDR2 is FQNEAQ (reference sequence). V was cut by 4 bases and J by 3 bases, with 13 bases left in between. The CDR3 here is CASSSWDMGYEQYF. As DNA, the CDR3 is TGTGCCAGCAGCTCCTGGGACATGGGCTACGAGCAGTACTTC.

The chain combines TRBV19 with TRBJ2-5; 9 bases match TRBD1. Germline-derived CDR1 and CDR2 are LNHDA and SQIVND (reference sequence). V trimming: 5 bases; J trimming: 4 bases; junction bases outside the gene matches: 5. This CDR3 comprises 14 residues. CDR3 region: CASSQQGAVETQYF. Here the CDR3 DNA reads TGTGCCAGTAGTCAACAGGGGGCCGTAGAGACCCAGTACTTC. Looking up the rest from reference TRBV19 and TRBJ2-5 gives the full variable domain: DGGITQSPKYLFRKEGQNVTLSCEQNLNHDAMYWYRQDPGQGLRLIYYSQIVNDFQKGDIAEGYSVSREKKESFPLTVTSAQKNPTAFYLCASSQQGAVETQYFGPGTRLLVL.

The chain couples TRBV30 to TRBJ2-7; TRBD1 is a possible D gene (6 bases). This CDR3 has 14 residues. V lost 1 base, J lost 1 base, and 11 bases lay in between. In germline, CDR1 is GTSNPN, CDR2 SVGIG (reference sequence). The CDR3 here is CAWSAQGVSYEQYF. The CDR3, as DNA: TGTGCCTGGAGTGCACAGGGAGTTTCCTACGAGCAGTACTTC.

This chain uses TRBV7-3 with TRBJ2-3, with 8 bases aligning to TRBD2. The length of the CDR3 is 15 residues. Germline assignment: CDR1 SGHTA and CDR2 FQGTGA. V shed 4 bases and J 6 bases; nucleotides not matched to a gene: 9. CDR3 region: CASSSSGSIWDTQYF. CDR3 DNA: TGTGCCAGCAGCTCCAGCGGGAGTATCTGGGATACGCAGTATTTT.

DNA for the CDR3: TGCAGCGTTGACAAGGGGGCCTACACTGAAGCTTTCTTT. It encodes CSVDKGAYTEAFF. This sequence joins TRBV29-1 and TRBJ1-1; 7 bases fit TRBD1. This CDR3 region has 13 residues. Germline assignment: CDR1 SQVTM and CDR2 ANQGSEA. Germline trimming cut 3 bases from V and 3 bases from J; bases unmatched to any gene: 4.

CDR3 sequence reads: CASNVRGGPANEQFF. The DNA for the CDR3 is TGTGCCAGCAACGTCCGCGGGGGTCCGGCCAATGAGCAGTTCTTC. V usage is TRBV11-2 and J usage is TRBJ2-1; 7 nucleotides align to TRBD2. The length of the CDR3 is 15 residues. Germline trimming cut 7 bases from V and 6 bases from J; bases unmatched to any gene: 12. Germline V gene sequence: CDR1 SGHAT, CDR2 FQNNGV.

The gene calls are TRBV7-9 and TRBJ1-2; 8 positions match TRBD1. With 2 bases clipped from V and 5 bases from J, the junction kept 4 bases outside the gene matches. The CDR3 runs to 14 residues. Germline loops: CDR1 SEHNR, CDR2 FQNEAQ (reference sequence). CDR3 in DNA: TGTGCCAGCAGCTTACAGGGGGCGAGGTATGGCTACACCTTC. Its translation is CASSLQGARYGYTF.

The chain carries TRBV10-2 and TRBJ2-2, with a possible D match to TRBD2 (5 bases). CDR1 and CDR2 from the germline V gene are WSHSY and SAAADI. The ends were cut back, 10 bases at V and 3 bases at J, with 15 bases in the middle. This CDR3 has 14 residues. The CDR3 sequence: CATRREGYTGELFF. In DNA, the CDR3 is TGCGCCACCCGACGGGAAGGCTACACCGGGGAGCTGTTTTTT.

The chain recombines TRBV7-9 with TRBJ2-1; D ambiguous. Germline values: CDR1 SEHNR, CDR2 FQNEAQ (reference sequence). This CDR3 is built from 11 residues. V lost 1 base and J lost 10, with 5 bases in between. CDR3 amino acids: CASSLEREQFF. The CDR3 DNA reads TGTGCCAGCAGCTTAGAACGGGAGCAGTTCTTC.

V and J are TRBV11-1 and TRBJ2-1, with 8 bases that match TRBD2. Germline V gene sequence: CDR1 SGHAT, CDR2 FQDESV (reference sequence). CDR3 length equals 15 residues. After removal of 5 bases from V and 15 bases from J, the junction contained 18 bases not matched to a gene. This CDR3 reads CASSRGGSEFGDRFF. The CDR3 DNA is TGTGCCAGCAGCCGGGGGGGGAGTGAGTTTGGGGATAGGTTCTTC.

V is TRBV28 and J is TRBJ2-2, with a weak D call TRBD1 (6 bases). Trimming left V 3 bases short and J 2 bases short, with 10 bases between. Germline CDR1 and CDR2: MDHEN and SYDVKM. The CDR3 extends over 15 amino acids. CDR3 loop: CASSFAGANTGELFF. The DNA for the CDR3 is TGTGCCAGCAGTTTTGCAGGGGCAAACACCGGGGAGCTGTTTTTT. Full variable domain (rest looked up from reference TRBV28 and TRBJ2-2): DVKVTQSSRYLVKRTGEKVFLECVQDMDHENMFWYRQDPGLGLRLIYFSYDVKMKEKGDIPEGYSVSREKKERFSLILESASTNQTSMYLCASSFAGANTGELFFGEGSRLTVL.

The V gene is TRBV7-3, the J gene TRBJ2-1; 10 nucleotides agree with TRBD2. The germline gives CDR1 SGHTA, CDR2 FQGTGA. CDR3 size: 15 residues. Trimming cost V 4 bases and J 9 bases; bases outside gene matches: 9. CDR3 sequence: CASSSASGSGSEQFF. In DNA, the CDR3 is TGTGCCAGCAGCTCGGCTAGCGGGAGCGGGTCTGAGCAGTTCTTC. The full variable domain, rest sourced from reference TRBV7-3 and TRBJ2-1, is GAGVSQTPSNKVTEKGKYVELRCDPISGHTALYWYRQSLGQGPEFLIYFQGTGAADDSGLPNDRFFAVRPEGSVSTLKIQRTERGDSAVYLCASSSASGSGSEQFFGPGTRLTVL.

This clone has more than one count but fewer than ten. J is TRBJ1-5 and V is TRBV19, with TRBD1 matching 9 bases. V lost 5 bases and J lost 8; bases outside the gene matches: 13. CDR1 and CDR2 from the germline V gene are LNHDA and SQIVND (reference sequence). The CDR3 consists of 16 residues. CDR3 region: CASSSYLTGGLEPQHF. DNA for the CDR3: TGTGCCAGTAGTTCGTATCTAACAGGGGGCTTAGAGCCCCAGCATTTT.

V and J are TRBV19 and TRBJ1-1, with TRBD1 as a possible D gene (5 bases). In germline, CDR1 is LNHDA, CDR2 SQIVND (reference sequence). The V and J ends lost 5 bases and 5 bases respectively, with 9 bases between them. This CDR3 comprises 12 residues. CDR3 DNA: TGTGCCAGTAGTGGCAGGGAAACTGAAGCTTTCTTT. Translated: CASSGRETEAFF.

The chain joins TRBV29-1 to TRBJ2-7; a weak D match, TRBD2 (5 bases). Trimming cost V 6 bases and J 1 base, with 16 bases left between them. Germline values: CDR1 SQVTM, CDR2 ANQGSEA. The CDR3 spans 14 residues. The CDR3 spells CSVTSGELSYEQYF. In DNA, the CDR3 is TGCAGCGTGACCTCTGGGGAGCTGTCCTACGAGCAGTACTTC.